The rows below give T cell receptor beta chains drawn from one sample of a study of blood T cell repertoires in COVID-19. Data came from immunoSEQ multiplex PCR; TCRdb stores just in-frame clones and leaves some out. The sample lists 120,000 to 150,000 clones, 65% to 85% occurring once. Sequenced input: peripheral blood. The receptors originated from a woman aged 45-59 years with acute or convalescent COVID-19. CDR3s leave out the opening cysteine and the closing phenylalanine or tryptophan. The order of the fields is V gene, CDR3 protein.

v_gene: TRBV19
CDR3aa: ASKQGDTEAF

v_gene: TRBV19
CDR3aa: ASSIANDSPLH

v_gene: TRBV7-3
CDR3aa: ASSPGGADTQY

v_gene: TRBV4-3
CDR3aa: ASSPTESYGYT

v_gene: TRBV4-3
CDR3aa: ASSQDRTSGTDTQY

v_gene: TRBV24-1
CDR3aa: ATSDWEGTGYGYT

v_gene: TRBV6-2/TRBV6-3
CDR3aa: ASSYRGATDTQY

v_gene: TRBV6-1
CDR3aa: ASSENRADTQY

v_gene: TRBV7-2
CDR3aa: ASSLQGGEKGYT

v_gene: TRBV7-3
CDR3aa: ASSLTETGPRSPLH

v_gene: TRBV10-3
CDR3aa: ATTGVHTEAF

v_gene: TRBV19
CDR3aa: ASSIDLWRNEQF

v_gene: TRBV30
CDR3aa: AWSVLSTDTQY

v_gene: TRBV19
CDR3aa: ASNRWTANTEAF

v_gene: TRBV29-1
CDR3aa: SGGDSYGYT

v_gene: TRBV6-2/TRBV6-3
CDR3aa: ASSYDGAGGAGFEQY

v_gene: TRBV5-5
CDR3aa: ASSLYGSNQPQH

v_gene: TRBV6-1
CDR3aa: ASSEAWAGQPQH

v_gene: TRBV6-2/TRBV6-3
CDR3aa: ASNPDNGNTIY

v_gene: TRBV18
CDR3aa: ASSPTRQVQVEAF